Presented here are 9 T cell receptor beta chains from one specimen sequenced in a study of molecular identifiers for immune sequencing clone quantification. TCRdb used MiXCR to reprocess the PCR reads, holding one entry per CDR3 protein. The sample includes roughly 320,000 distinct CDR3 sequences, about 22% of them seen just once. Sequencing was carried out using naive CD8+ T cells from blood, with Jurkat cell RNA spiked in. Described subset: FACS-sorted CD8+CD4-CCR7+CD45RA+ naive T cells. The receptors here all came from a human donor in good health. Some libraries in this study had Jurkat cell RNA spiked in.

CDR3 in amino acids: CASSPGASVLQETQYF. As DNA, the CDR3 is TGTGCCAGCAGCCCTGGTGCTAGCGTCTTACAAGAGACCCAGTACTTC. V usage is TRBV5-4 and J usage is TRBJ2-5; a weak D match, TRBD2 (6 bases). V was trimmed by 4 bases and J by 2 bases, leaving 18 bases between them. The CDR3 is 16 amino acids. Germline loops: CDR1 SGHNT, CDR2 YYREEE (reference sequence).

A note on this clonotype: A much larger clone lies one base from this, so it may be a read error. In this CDR3 the conserved last residue, phenylalanine or tryptophan, is missing, so a read error is likely. The V call is TRBV3-1, the J call TRBJ2-7; D gene uncertain. V was pared by 5 bases and J by 2 bases, with 4 bases between. The CDR3 runs to 11 residues. Germline-derived CDR1 and CDR2 are LGHDT and YNNKEL (reference sequence). In nucleotides, the CDR3 is TGTGCCAGCAGCAAGGCCTACGAGCAGTACCTC. It codes for CASSKAYEQYL.

This clonotype came up many times. V gene TRBV7-6 combines with J gene TRBJ2-5, with TRBD1 matching over 10 bases. With V trimmed by 5 bases and J by 2 bases, 11 bases remained unmatched. The CDR3 loop spans 17 amino acids. The germline V gene encodes CDR1 SGHVS and CDR2 FNYEAQ. CDR3 DNA sequence: TGTGCCAGCAGCGCACTCCCGGGACAGGGGCCACAAGAGACCCAGTACTTC. Translation gives CASSALPGQGPQETQYF.

In this sample, this clonotype turned up many times. The chain has TRBV12-3 or TRBV12-4 and TRBJ1-1; D call uncertain. The V gene lost 6 bases and the J gene lost 2 bases, with 16 bases spanning the gap. This CDR3 spans 15 amino acids. CDR3 nucleotides: TGTGCCAGCAGCCCCCTTTTCCGCAGTAACACTGAAGCTTTCTTT. This sequence encodes CASSPLFRSNTEAFF.

This clonotype was counted many times. J is TRBJ1-1 and V is TRBV5-5, with unresolved D. This CDR3 has 14 amino acids. Germline CDR1 and CDR2: SGHKS and YYEKEE (reference sequence). Trimming pared 0 bases from V and 4 bases from J, leaving 10 bases between. This chain's CDR3 is CASSLVWRGTEAFF. The DNA of the CDR3 is TGTGCCAGCAGCTTGGTATGGCGGGGCACTGAAGCTTTCTTT. Full variable domain (missing parts from reference TRBV5-5 and TRBJ1-1): DAGVTQSPTHLIKTRGQQVTLRCSPISGHKSVSWYQQVLGQGPQFIFQYYEKEERGRGNFPDRFSARQFPNYSSELNVNALLLGDSALYLCASSLVWRGTEAFFGQGTRLTVV.

This clonotype appeared many times. The rearrangement links TRBV25-1 to TRBJ2-5; D not certain. The V gene lost 4 bases and the J gene lost 1 base, with 4 bases spanning the gap. CDR3 length equals 12 residues. Germline CDR1 MGHDK, CDR2 SYGVNS. DNA of the CDR3: TGTGCCAGCAGTGGTAGCCAAGAGACCCAGTACTTC. Protein: CASSGSQETQYF. The full variable domain, with the rest looked up from reference TRBV25-1 and TRBJ2-5, is EADIYQTPRYLVIGTGKKITLECSQTMGHDKMYWYQQDPGMELHLIHYSYGVNSTEKGDLSSESTVSRIRTEHFPLTLESARPSHTSQYLCASSGSQETQYFGPGTRLLVL.

This clonotype has ten or more counts. The V gene is TRBV9, the J gene TRBJ1-1; no reliable D call. Germline V gene sequence: CDR1 SGDLS, CDR2 YYNGEE. The V end lost 0 bases, the J end lost 0 bases, and 3 bases lay between the germline ends. CDR3 length: 13 residues. CDR3 residues: CASSVDMNTEAFF. The CDR3 DNA reads TGTGCCAGCAGCGTAGACATGAACACTGAAGCTTTCTTT.

This clonotype was observed at least ten times. The chain carries TRBV20-1 and TRBJ2-7, with a possible D match to TRBD1 (5 bases). The length of the CDR3 is 13 residues. Germline assignment: CDR1 DFQATT and CDR2 SNEGSKA (reference sequence). The V end was cut by 0 bases, the J end by 3 bases, with 9 bases between. The CDR3 DNA is TGCAGTGCTAGAGACAGGGTCCGCTACGAGCAGTACTTC. Protein product: CSARDRVRYEQYF.

This clonotype has a count of ten or more. J is TRBJ2-7 and V is TRBV4-3, with TRBD1 matching 7 bases. V lost 0 bases and J lost 4; bases outside the gene matches: 15. Germline V gene data show CDR1 as LGHNA and CDR2 as YSLEER. This CDR3 comprises 18 residues. CDR3 sequence: CASSQDQRFGTADYEQYF. The CDR3, as DNA: TGCGCCAGCAGCCAAGACCAGCGGTTCGGGACAGCCGATTACGAGCAGTACTTC.